This T cell receptor beta chain was documented in a study of OX40 agonist ivuxolimab in advanced cancers. Study-level points and caveats: In the 0.1-3.0 mg/kg groups, partial responders showed among the lowest expansion. Blood T cells, both CD4+ and CD8+, expanded clonally by week 6 at 0.1 to 3.0 mg/kg.

Blood draws occurred at baseline, cycle 4 day 1, and cycle 7 day 1. A word on this clone: Its antigen is still unknown.

Sequencing was performed with immunoSEQ multiplex PCR; in TCRdb, only in-frame clones are kept and a portion is missing. The sample lists about 98,000 clones, approximately 90% seen once, with over 0.65% in the top ten. Germline V gene sequence: CDR1 LNHNV, CDR2 YYDKDF (reference sequence). Trimming left V 3 bases short and J 7 bases short, with 15 bases between. CDR3 size: 15 residues. The source of this sequence is an adult with an advanced solid tumor such as melanoma, head and neck, liver or kidney cancer. The sample in question was CD4+ or CD8+ T cells sorted from blood, obtained in a trial of the OX40 agonist ivuxolimab. The V gene is TRBV15, the J gene TRBJ1-4; D gene uncertain. CDR3 nucleotide sequence: TGTGCCACCAGCAGGGTGGGAGTTCAGGCTGAAAAACTGTTTTTT. Protein sequence: CATSRVGVQAEKLFF. The whole variable domain, remainder taken from reference TRBV15 and TRBJ1-4, is DAMVIQNPRYQVTQFGKPVTLSCSQTLNHNVMYWYQQKSSQAPKLLFHYYDKDFNNEADTPDNFQSRRPNTSFCFLDIRSPGLGDTAMYLCATSRVGVQAEKLFFGSGTQLSVL.